These 23 T cell receptor beta chains originate from one sample sequenced in a study of high-grade serous ovarian cancer treatment subgroups. Tumor tissue was taken before any definitive surgery or chemotherapy was given. Some clones are missing from TCRdb's copy, which holds only in-frame ones; the method was immunoSEQ multiplex PCR. The sample contains roughly 2,000 clones, over 65% of which appear only once. The sequencing sample was made of tumor tissue. The receptors come from a human donor with high-grade serous ovarian cancer.

This clone was counted between two and nine times. The gene calls are TRBV9 and TRBJ2-5, with 11 positions matching TRBD2. The V gene's germline CDR1 is SGDLS and CDR2 YYNGEE. This CDR3 has 15 residues. Trimming at V came to 3 bases and at J to 4 bases, leaving 5 bases not matched to a gene. CDR3: CASSGIAGGPETQYF. In DNA form, the CDR3 reads TGTGCCAGCAGCGGGATAGCGGGGGGGCCAGAGACCCAGTACTTC.

This clone came up a few times. The chain is built from TRBV6-5 and TRBJ1-2; TRBD1 aligns across 8 bases. V was pared by 6 bases and J by 5 bases, with 5 bases of the junction left unmatched. Germline V gene data show CDR1 as MNHEY and CDR2 as SVGAGI. The CDR3 extends over 13 amino acids. The CDR3 coding sequence is TGTGCCAGCAGCCGTCGACAGGGGTATGGCTACACCTTC. This codes for CASSRRQGYGYTF.

This clone came up a few times. The chain couples TRBV12-5 to TRBJ2-1; tentatively, D is TRBD1 or TRBD2 (5 bases each). This CDR3 has 14 amino acids. V was clipped by 6 bases and J by 4 bases, with 13 bases between them. Germline V lookup: CDR1 LGHNT, CDR2 FRNRAP. For the CDR3, the DNA is TGTGCTAGTGGCCCGGGGCCTCAGTACAATGAGCAGTTCTTC. It codes for CASGPGPQYNEQFF.

There are a few counts of this clone. This chain connects TRBV25-1 to TRBJ1-2; no definite D call. The CDR3 spans 13 residues. From germline, CDR1 is MGHDK and CDR2 SYGVNS. With 7 bases removed from V and 0 bases from J, the gap between germline ends came to 9 bases. The CDR3 sequence is CASMRSPNYGYTF. The CDR3 nucleotides read TGTGCCAGCATGCGGAGTCCTAACTATGGCTACACCTTC.

The J gene is TRBJ2-1, the V gene TRBV7-3; perhaps D is TRBD1 or TRBD2 (5 bases each). The CDR3 sequence is 14 residues long. Trimming took 5 bases from V and 8 from J, leaving 16 bases between them. Germline loops: CDR1 SGHTA, CDR2 FQGTGA. This CDR3 reads CASSLGDPGDEQFF. The CDR3 coding sequence is TGTGCCAGCAGCCTAGGGGACCCTGGGGATGAGCAGTTCTTC.

This chain connects TRBV5-1 to TRBJ1-4; 8 bases are a match to TRBD1. Germline V gives CDR1 SGHRS, CDR2 YFSETQ. Trimming took 3 bases from V and 6 from J; bases not matched to a gene: 4. The CDR3 runs 14 residues. Written as DNA, the CDR3 is TGCGCCAGCAGCTCGTCAGGGGGCGATGAAAAACTGTTTTTT. Translation gives CASSSSGGDEKLFF. Variable domain in full (rest from reference TRBV5-1 and TRBJ1-4): KAGVTQTPRYLIKTRGQQVTLSCSPISGHRSVSWYQQTPGQGLQFLFEYFSETQRNKGNFPGRFSGRQFSNSRSEMNVSTLELGDSALYLCASSSSGGDEKLFFGSGTQLSVL.

V and J are TRBV5-1 and TRBJ2-2; 10 bases are a match to TRBD2. V lost 3 bases to trimming and J lost 1 base; unmatched junction nucleotides: 3. The germline CDR1 and CDR2 sequences are SGHRS and YFSETQ. CDR3 length: 16 amino acids. The CDR3: CASSYASGGNTGELFF. CDR3 in DNA: TGCGCCAGCAGCTATGCTAGCGGGGGGAACACCGGGGAGCTGTTTTTT.

The genes are TRBV6-5 and TRBJ2-7; D ambiguous. The CDR3 has 12 residues. Germline values: CDR1 MNHEY, CDR2 SVGAGI. Trimming stripped 6 bases from V and 6 bases from J, with 12 bases between. Here the CDR3 reads CASRSTLGEQYF. CDR3 in DNA: TGTGCCAGCAGATCGACTCTAGGCGAGCAGTACTTC.

The chain recombines TRBV18 with TRBJ1-6; D unclear. Trimming pared 1 base from V and 7 bases from J, leaving 5 bases between. CDR3 size: 13 residues. CDR1 is KGHSH, CDR2 LQKENI, per germline. CDR3 sequence reads: CASSPQENSPLHF. The CDR3 DNA follows: TGTGCCAGCTCACCACAGGAAAATTCACCCCTCCACTTT.

The chain is built from TRBV15 and TRBJ1-5, with 7 bases lining up with TRBD1. Unmatched junction bases numbered 4, after V lost 0 bases and J lost 8 bases. Per the germline V gene, CDR1 is LNHNV and CDR2 is YYDKDF (reference sequence). This CDR3 region has 14 residues. The CDR3 is CATSREGRGEPQHF. DNA of the CDR3: TGTGCCACCAGCAGAGAGGGCAGGGGGGAGCCCCAGCATTTT.

This clone has more than one count but fewer than ten. The chain joins TRBV7-2 to TRBJ2-3; the match to TRBD2 covers 7 bases. The V gene end was trimmed by 8 bases and the J gene end by 2 bases; junction bases not matched to a gene: 4. Germline values: CDR1 SGHTA, CDR2 FQGNSA. The CDR3 is 13 amino acids. The CDR3 DNA is TGTGCCAGCCTAGCGGAGCTCACAGATACGCAGTATTTT. This sequence encodes CASLAELTDTQYF.

As concerns this clone: Relative to the germline gene, one junction end is altered; a read error may explain this. V usage is TRBV5-4 and J usage is TRBJ2-3; 10 bases match TRBD2. Germline-derived CDR1 and CDR2 are SGHNT and YYREEE (reference sequence). The CDR3 contains 17 residues. The CDR3 protein is CASGLVRTSGSTDTQYF. The CDR3 region has the DNA TGTGCCAGCGGCTTGGTGAGGACTAGCGGAAGCACAGATACGCAGTATTTT.

The chain has TRBV25-1 and TRBJ1-1; D unresolved. Trimming took off 3 bases at V and 1 base at J, with 12 bases between the two ends. This CDR3 has 15 amino acids. The germline V gene has CDR1 MGHDK and CDR2 SYGVNS. CDR3 in DNA: TGTGCCAGCAGTGAGTGGGAGGCCTCGAACACTGAAGCTTTCTTT. Its translation: CASSEWEASNTEAFF.

The V gene is TRBV25-1, the J gene TRBJ2-7, with D tentatively TRBD1 or TRBD2 (5 bases each). The CDR3 totals 15 residues. Germline V CDR1 and CDR2: MGHDK, SYGVNS. Trimming took 5 bases from V and 1 from J, leaving 15 bases between them. The chain's CDR3 is CASSITGPRSYEQYF. The CDR3 bases are TGTGCCAGCAGTATCACGGGACCCAGATCCTACGAGCAGTACTTC.

The V call is TRBV6-5, the J call TRBJ2-2; D not certain. This CDR3 has 10 residues. Per germline, CDR1 MNHEY and CDR2 SVGAGI. V dropped 8 bases and J dropped 9 bases, with 7 bases sitting between them. Here the CDR3 reads CASRNRELFF. The CDR3 DNA sequence: TGTGCCAGCCGTAACCGGGAGCTGTTTTTT.

By frequency in the sample, this clone is large. The chain employs TRBV6-6 and TRBJ1-5; D call uncertain. The CDR3 runs 14 residues. Germline V gene lookup returns CDR1 MNHNY and CDR2 SVGAGI (reference sequence). V gave up 7 bases and J gave up 0 bases, with 10 bases separating them. The CDR3 DNA reads TGTGCCAGCATCCAAGGAGATAGCAATCAGCCCCAGCATTTT. This codes for CASIQGDSNQPQHF.

The genes are TRBV5-1 and TRBJ1-5; D is possibly TRBD1 (5 bases). V dropped 4 bases and J dropped 2 bases, with 13 bases sitting between them. The CDR3 is made up of 15 amino acids. Germline V gene lookup returns CDR1 SGHRS and CDR2 YFSETQ. The CDR3 sequence: CASSPVGGGNQPQHF. Written as DNA, the CDR3 is TGCGCCAGCAGCCCGGTGGGGGGGGGCAATCAGCCCCAGCATTTT.

This chain connects TRBV7-8 to TRBJ1-2, with D maybe TRBD1 (6 bases). Germline lookup yields CDR1 SGHVS and CDR2 FQNEAQ. The CDR3 runs to 18 residues. The ends were cut back, 5 bases at V and 2 bases at J, with 24 bases in the middle. CDR3 DNA: TGTGCCAGCAGCCCAGTGTACAGGGTGTCGATTGAGAACTATGGCTACACCTTC. Translated, it gives CASSPVYRVSIENYGYTF.

This clone was detected a few times. The genes are TRBV6-5 and TRBJ1-1; the match to TRBD1 covers 8 bases. V lost 5 bases and J lost 3; bases outside the gene matches: 2. The germline V gene has CDR1 MNHEY and CDR2 SVGAGI. This CDR3 contains 13 residues. The CDR3 protein is CASSLTGDTEAFF. CDR3 bases: TGTGCCAGCAGTCTGACAGGGGACACTGAAGCTTTCTTT.

This rearrangement joins TRBV7-2 to TRBJ1-1, with 7 nucleotides matching TRBD1. With V trimmed by 1 base and J by 0 bases, 5 bases remained unmatched. Germline V gene lookup returns CDR1 SGHTA and CDR2 FQGNSA. The CDR3 is made up of 16 amino acids. The DNA for the CDR3 is TGTGCCAGCAGCTTAGAGGGACAGCTGGTGAACACTGAAGCTTTCTTT. Translated: CASSLEGQLVNTEAFF. The full variable domain, rest sourced from reference TRBV7-2 and TRBJ1-1, is GAGVSQSPSNKVTEKGKDVELRCDPISGHTALYWYRQSLGQGLEFLIYFQGNSAPDKSGLPSDRFSAERTGGSVSTLTIQRTQQEDSAVYLCASSLEGQLVNTEAFFGQGTRLTVV.

This clone was recorded a few times. The chain uses TRBV5-4 and TRBJ1-6; D gene unclear. Germline CDR1 and CDR2: SGHNT and YYREEE (reference sequence). This CDR3 is built from 17 residues. Trimming took 1 base from V and 2 from J, leaving 13 bases between them. The CDR3 protein is CASSLRRANTYNSPLHF. The CDR3 nucleotides are TGTGCCAGCAGCTTGAGGAGGGCTAACACCTATAATTCACCCCTCCACTTT.

This clone was detected only once. The J gene is TRBJ2-3, the V gene TRBV7-9; unclear D gene. V lost 2 bases and J 0 bases, leaving 6 bases between the germline ends. This CDR3 region has 14 residues. Germline CDR1 SEHNR, CDR2 FQNEAQ (reference sequence). In DNA form, the CDR3 reads TGTGCCAGCAGCTTATTAGGGAGCACAGATACGCAGTATTTT. Amino acids: CASSLLGSTDTQYF.

This clone was found a few times. V gene TRBV7-9 combines with J gene TRBJ2-2, with unresolved D. The V gene lost 1 base and the J gene lost 6 bases, with 3 bases spanning the gap. CDR1 and CDR2 (germline): SEHNR, FQNEAQ (reference sequence). There are 12 residues in the CDR3. The CDR3 bases are TGTGCCAGCAGCTTAGGGCCCGGGGAGCTGTTTTTT. Translated: CASSLGPGELFF.